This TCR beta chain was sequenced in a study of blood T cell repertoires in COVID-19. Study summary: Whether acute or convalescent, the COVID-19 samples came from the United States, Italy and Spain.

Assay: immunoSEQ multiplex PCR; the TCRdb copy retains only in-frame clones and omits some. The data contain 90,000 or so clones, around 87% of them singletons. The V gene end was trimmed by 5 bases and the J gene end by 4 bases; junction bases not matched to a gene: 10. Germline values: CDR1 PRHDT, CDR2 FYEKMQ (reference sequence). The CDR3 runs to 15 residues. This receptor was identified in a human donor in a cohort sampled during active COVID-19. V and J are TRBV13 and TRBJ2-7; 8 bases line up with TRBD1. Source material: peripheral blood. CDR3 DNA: TGTGCCAGCAGCAAACCCGGGACAGGAGATTACGAGCAGTACTTC. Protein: CASSKPGTGDYEQYF.